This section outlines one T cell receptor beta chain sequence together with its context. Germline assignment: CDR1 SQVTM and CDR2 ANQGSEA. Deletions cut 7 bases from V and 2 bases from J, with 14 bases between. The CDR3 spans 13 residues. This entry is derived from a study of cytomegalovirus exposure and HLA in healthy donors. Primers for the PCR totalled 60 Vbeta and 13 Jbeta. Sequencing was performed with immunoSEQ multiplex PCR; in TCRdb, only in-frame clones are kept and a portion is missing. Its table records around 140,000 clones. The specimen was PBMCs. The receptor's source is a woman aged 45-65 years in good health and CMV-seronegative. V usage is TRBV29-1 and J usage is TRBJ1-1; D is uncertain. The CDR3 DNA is TGCAGCGCCCGGGAGGCGCTAAACACTGAAGCTTTCTTT. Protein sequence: CSAREALNTEAFF. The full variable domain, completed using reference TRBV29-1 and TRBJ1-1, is SAVISQKPSRDICQRGTSLTIQCQVDSQVTMMFWYRQQPGQSLTLIATANQGSEATYESGFVIDKFPISRPNLTFSTLTVSNMSPEDSSIYLCSAREALNTEAFFGQGTRLTVV.